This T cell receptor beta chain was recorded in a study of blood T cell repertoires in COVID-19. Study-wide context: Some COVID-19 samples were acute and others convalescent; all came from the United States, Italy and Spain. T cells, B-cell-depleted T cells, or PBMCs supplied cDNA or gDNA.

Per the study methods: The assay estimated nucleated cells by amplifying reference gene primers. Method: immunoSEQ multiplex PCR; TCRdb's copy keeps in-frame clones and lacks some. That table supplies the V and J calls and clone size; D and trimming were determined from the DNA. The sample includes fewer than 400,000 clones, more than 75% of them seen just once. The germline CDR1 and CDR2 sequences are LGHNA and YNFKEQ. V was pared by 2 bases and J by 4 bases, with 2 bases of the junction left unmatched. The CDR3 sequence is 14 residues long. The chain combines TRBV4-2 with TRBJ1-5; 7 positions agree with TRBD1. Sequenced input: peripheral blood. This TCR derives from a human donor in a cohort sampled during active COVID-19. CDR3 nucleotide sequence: TGTGCCAGCAGCCAACAGGGGGTAAATCAGCCCCAGCATTTT. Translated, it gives CASSQQGVNQPQHF.